The following is a T cell receptor beta chain sequence with its context. The antigen remains unidentified. One junction end disagrees with the germline gene, perhaps due to a read error. The CDR3 consists of 13 residues. Germline assignment: CDR1 SSHAT and CDR2 FNYEAQ (reference sequence). This entry comes from a study of CD8+CD57+ T cells in acquired aplastic anemia. Study information: On average, sorted CD4+ and CD8+ cells gave roughly 2.9 ug of DNA.

TCR beta VDJ and CDR3 profiles were obtained from a genomic DNA template. Via MiXCR, TCRdb re-called the reads, giving one row per CDR3 protein. This sample has 250,000 to 300,000 distinct CDR3 sequences, with 45% to 70% found just once. Whole-study results and caveats: The number of CD8+ CDR3 sequences shared by patients and controls was around 30. In CD8+ cells, Simpson's diversity showed no significant difference between patients and controls.

The receptor comes from a human donor with severe aplastic anemia or a healthy control (not recorded which). The chain is built from TRBV7-7 and TRBJ2-5; D uncertain. Sequenced material: sorted CD4+, CD8+, or CD8+CD57+ T cells (not recorded which) from PBMCs. As DNA, the CDR3 is TGTGCCAGCAACTTAGTCCCTCAAGAGACCCAGTACTTC. It is translated as CASNLVPQETQYF.